The 14 T cell receptor beta chains given below trace back to one sample, sequenced in a study of post-analysis software for immune sequencing data. Libraries were made from TCR beta cDNA, and they carried unique molecular identifiers. Each CDR3 protein gets one entry after TCRdb re-called the PCR reads with MiXCR. The sample carries around 400,000 distinct CDR3 sequences, approximately 33% recorded once. Study results and caveats: With TRBV5-6, TRBV5-1 and TRBV20-1 included, about five TRBV segments were more frequent in patients than in controls.

No antigens are known for them. Sequencing input: blood. Receptors were obtained from a girl between 10 and 17 years old with multiple sclerosis.

The chain employs TRBV6-6 and TRBJ2-1, with D possibly being TRBD1 or TRBD2 (6 bases each). V was pared by 6 bases and J by 7 bases, with 19 bases between. The germline gives CDR1 MNHNY, CDR2 SVGAGI (reference sequence). The CDR3 runs to 15 residues. CDR3 residues: CASRESGGPSNEQFF. The CDR3 nucleotides are TGTGCCAGCAGAGAATCTGGGGGGCCAAGTAATGAGCAGTTCTTC.

The gene calls are TRBV25-1 and TRBJ2-4, with 7 bases aligning to TRBD1. TRBJ2-7 matches the DNA end more closely, so the J call is doubtful. CDR1 and CDR2 from the germline V gene are MGHDK and SYGVNS. The length of the CDR3 is 14 residues. Here the CDR3 reads CASSHETGRYEQYF. The CDR3 region has the DNA TGTGCCAGCAGTCACGAGACAGGGCGATACGAGCAGTACTTC.

In this sample, this clonotype turned up a few times. The chain carries TRBV28 and TRBJ2-7; 7 bases are a match to TRBD2. Germline CDR1 reads MDHEN; CDR2 reads SYDVKM. The CDR3 is 15 residues long. Losses at the gene ends were 6 bases for V and 5 bases for J; bases not matched to a gene: 13. CDR3 DNA sequence: TGTGCCAGCAGGACCCCGGGGGGAGGGGACCACGAGCAGTACTTC. Protein sequence: CASRTPGGGDHEQYF.

As concerns this clonotype: The junction does not match germline at one end; this may be a read error. The chain joins TRBV5-1 to TRBJ2-5; no definite D call. Per germline, CDR1 SGHRS and CDR2 YFSETQ. This CDR3 has 12 amino acids. The CDR3 protein is CASGLGEETQYF. The CDR3 DNA follows: TGCGCCAGCGGCTTGGGTGAAGAGACCCAGTACTTC. Supplemented by reference TRBV5-1 and TRBJ2-5, the full variable domain reads KAGVTQTPRYLIKTRGQQVTLSCSPISGHRSVSWYQQTPGQGLQFLFEYFSETQRNKGNFPGRFSGRQFSNSRSEMNVSTLELGDSALYLCASGLGEETQYFGPGTRLLVL.

This clonotype was counted between two and nine times. The chain couples TRBV3-1 to TRBJ1-2; D is uncertain. CDR1 and CDR2 (germline): LGHDT, YNNKEL (reference sequence). V was shortened by 6 bases and J by 3 bases, with 20 bases between the two germline ends. The CDR3 runs to 16 residues. The chain's CDR3 is CASRKGAGPRHYGYTF. The CDR3 DNA reads TGTGCCAGCAGGAAAGGAGCCGGGCCACGGCACTATGGCTACACCTTC.

This clonotype was detected once. This rearrangement joins TRBV12-3 or TRBV12-4 to TRBJ2-7, with 7 bases identical to TRBD1. The CDR3 has 13 amino acids. V gave up 5 bases and J gave up 2 bases; unmatched junction bases: 3. The CDR3 loop reads CASSAGQAYEQYF. The CDR3 DNA follows: TGTGCCAGCAGTGCCGGACAGGCCTACGAGCAGTACTTC.

This chain links TRBV20-1 with TRBJ2-7; the D gene is possibly TRBD1 (5 bases). V lost 1 base, J lost 2 bases, and 12 bases lay in between. The germline gives CDR1 DFQATT, CDR2 SNEGSKA (reference sequence). This CDR3 has 14 residues. CDR3 residues: CSARAGQRPYEQYF. CDR3 bases: TGCAGTGCTAGAGCTGGACAACGGCCCTACGAGCAGTACTTC.

This clonotype was seen more than once but under ten times. J is TRBJ2-5 and V is TRBV12-3 or TRBV12-4; 7 bases are shared with TRBD1. The better agreement between TRBJ2-7 and the DNA end casts doubt on the J call. The CDR3 runs 14 residues. The CDR3 DNA is TGTGCCAGCAGTCGACAGGGCGGACCCTACGAGCAGTACTTC. Translating gives CASSRQGGPYEQYF.

The rearrangement uses TRBV29-1 and TRBJ1-5; unclear D gene. This CDR3 has 13 residues. Germline CDR1 reads SQVTM; CDR2 reads ANQGSEA. The V and J ends lost 5 bases and 4 bases respectively, with 12 bases between them. The CDR3 reads CSVTYSPNQPQHF. The CDR3 coding sequence is TGCAGCGTTACCTACAGTCCTAATCAGCCCCAGCATTTT.

This clonotype came up once. The chain links TRBV27 to TRBJ1-4; the D gene is possibly TRBD1 (5 bases). Looked up from germline, CDR1 is MNHEY and CDR2 is SMNVEV (reference sequence). V was pared by 3 bases and J by 6 bases, with 8 bases between. This CDR3 has 13 amino acids. The DNA of the CDR3 is TGTGCCAGCAGTTTTCAGGGAGATGAAAAACTGTTTTTT. Translated: CASSFQGDEKLFF.

CDR3 bases: TGCAGTGCTAGATGGGACAAGGGGGCCTACGAGCAGTACTTC. It is translated as CSARWDKGAYEQYF. The V and J genes are TRBV20-1 and TRBJ2-7; D might be TRBD1 (6 bases). The CDR3 has 14 residues. V lost 2 bases and J 2 bases, leaving 13 bases between the germline ends. Germline V gene data show CDR1 as DFQATT and CDR2 as SNEGSKA (reference sequence).

The genes are TRBV11-2 and TRBJ2-7; D is perhaps TRBD1 (5 bases). The J call may not be correct, given that the DNA end is closer to TRBJ2-5. From germline, CDR1 is SGHAT and CDR2 FQNNGV. This CDR3 region has 16 residues. The CDR3 coding sequence is TGTGCCAGCAGCTACTCGGCAGGGCTGATGGGAGAGACCCAGTACTTC. It codes for CASSYSAGLMGETQYF.

This clonotype was recorded a few times. This sequence joins TRBV12-3 or TRBV12-4 and TRBJ1-1; D uncertain. The CDR3 has 12 residues. With 2 bases removed from V and 7 bases from J, the gap between germline ends came to 8 bases. The CDR3, as DNA: TGTGCCAGCAGTTTATCGGGTAGTGAAGCTTTCTTT. Its translation: CASSLSGSEAFF.

The V call is TRBV5-5, the J call TRBJ2-1; 11 nucleotides align to TRBD2. In germline, CDR1 is SGHKS, CDR2 YYEKEE (reference sequence). The CDR3 has 17 residues. Trimming took 4 bases from V and 8 from J; bases not matched to a gene: 14. The CDR3 protein is CASSPRYGLAGGYEQFF. The CDR3 DNA reads TGTGCCAGCAGCCCCAGATATGGTCTAGCGGGGGGCTATGAGCAGTTCTTC. Complete variable domain (other parts from reference TRBV5-5 and TRBJ2-1): DAGVTQSPTHLIKTRGQQVTLRCSPISGHKSVSWYQQVLGQGPQFIFQYYEKEERGRGNFPDRFSARQFPNYSSELNVNALLLGDSALYLCASSPRYGLAGGYEQFFGPGTRLTVL.